The source of this T cell receptor (beta chain) is a study of CD8 T cells in Susac syndrome (dated by TCRdb to between 2018 and 2021). For context, the study as a whole: Whether CD8+ T cell activation and differentiation in Susac syndrome was antigen driven was tested using repertoire sequencing.

Results the study describes overall, beyond this receptor: The study acknowledged that relatively few individuals were included in the TCR sequencing and HLA analysis.

Trimming removed 6 bases from V and 4 bases from J; the gene matches leave 7 bases unexplained. Per the germline V gene (reference sequence), DFQATT is the CDR1 and SNEGSKA is the CDR2. The CDR3 covers 14 residues, taking in both the cysteine and the phenylalanine. Only the CDR3 region is kept as DNA, spanning 42 bases read in frame from base 1. As for this clonotype: What this receptor recognizes is not known. Base-call qualities are not available, and no considerably larger clone is one nucleotide away.

RNA was extracted using the RNeasy kit, and about 0.5 to 1 ug of the RNA was reverse transcribed with random hexamers. The immunoSEQ multiplex PCR assay, covering 54 Vbeta and 13 Jbeta segments, was used to amplify TCR beta CDR3 regions. Bias from PCR amplification was corrected by using a synthetic template baseline for primer optimization and for computational correction. The source study handled its data this way. Only productive sequences were kept, with reads annotated to V, D and J genes according to IMGT and analyzed in immunoSEQ Analyzer. Clonality was computed as one minus Shannon entropy normalized by log2 of the number of productive unique sequences. For each patient and control, public and private clones were evaluated among the 100 most prevalent clones. Clones were defined as Susac-specific when absent from the healthy and MS cohorts, from approximately 1,100 published viral clones and from other ImmuneACCESS disease sequences. TCRdb cleaned the public reads at Q25 with fastp, built clones with MiXCR and kept in-frame beta chains. Rows merge per CDR3 protein into single entries with the most common DNA and genes. V and J calls and clone size were set by TCRdb, not the authors. The sample data list 130,000 to 150,000 distinct CDR3 sequences, and 94% of these were observed just once. The leading ten clones occupy roughly 0.083% of the sample.

Peripheral blood CD8+ and CD4+ T cells from healthy donors, Susac syndrome patients and multiple sclerosis patients were profiled by high-throughput TCR beta sequencing. The healthy donors served as controls matched for age and sex. Bulk CD8+ and CD4+ T cells were purified by magnetic negative isolation, while CD8+ TEMRA cells were enriched using FACS. Blood was collected in EDTA tubes and processed within 24 hours, with PBMCs isolated through density gradient centrifugation. PBMCs intended for TCR sequencing were cryopreserved in liquid nitrogen and thawed later in a water bath at 37 degrees C. Purity of sorted or isolated CD4+, CD8+ and CD8+ TEMRA cells was at least 90%.

The rearranged segments are TRBV20-1 and TRBJ2-7; 12 junctional bases match TRBD2. The source of this sequence is a human donor in good health. The sample taken for sequencing was CD4+ T cells from PBMCs. For the CDR3, the sequence is CSATAGLAGYEQYF. The sequenced DNA: TGCAGTGCAACAGCGGGACTAGCGGGTTACGAGCAGTACTTC.